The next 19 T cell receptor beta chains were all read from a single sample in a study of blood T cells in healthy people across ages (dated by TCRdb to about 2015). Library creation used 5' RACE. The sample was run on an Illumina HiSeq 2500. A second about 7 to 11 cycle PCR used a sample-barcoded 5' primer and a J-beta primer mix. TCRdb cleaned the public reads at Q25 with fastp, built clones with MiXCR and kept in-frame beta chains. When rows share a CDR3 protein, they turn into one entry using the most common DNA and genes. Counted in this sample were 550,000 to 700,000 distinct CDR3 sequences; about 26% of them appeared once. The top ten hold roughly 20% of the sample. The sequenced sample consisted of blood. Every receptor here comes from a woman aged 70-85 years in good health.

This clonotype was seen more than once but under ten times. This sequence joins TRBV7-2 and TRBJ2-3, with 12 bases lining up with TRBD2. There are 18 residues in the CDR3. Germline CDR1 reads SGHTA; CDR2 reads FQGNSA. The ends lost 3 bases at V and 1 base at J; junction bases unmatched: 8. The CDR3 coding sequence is TGTGCCAGCAGCTTGAGAAGGCGACTAGCGGGGGGCACAGATACGCAGTATTTT. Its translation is CASSLRRRLAGGTDTQYF.

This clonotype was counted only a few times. The CDR3 bases are TGTGCCAGCAGACTAGCGGGGGGGCGCTACGAGCAGTACTTC. Amino acid sequence: CASRLAGGRYEQYF. The rearrangement joins TRBV12-3 or TRBV12-4 to TRBJ2-7, with TRBD2 matching over 13 bases. The CDR3 runs 14 residues. With 6 bases clipped from V and 3 bases from J, the junction kept 2 bases outside the gene matches.

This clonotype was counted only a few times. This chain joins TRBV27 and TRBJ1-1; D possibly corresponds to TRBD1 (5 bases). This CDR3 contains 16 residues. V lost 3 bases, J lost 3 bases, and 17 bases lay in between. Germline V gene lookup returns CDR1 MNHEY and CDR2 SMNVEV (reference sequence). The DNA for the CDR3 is TGTGCCAGCAGTTTCTTATCTGGGGGAGGGGACACTGAAGCTTTCTTT. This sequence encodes CASSFLSGGGDTEAFF.

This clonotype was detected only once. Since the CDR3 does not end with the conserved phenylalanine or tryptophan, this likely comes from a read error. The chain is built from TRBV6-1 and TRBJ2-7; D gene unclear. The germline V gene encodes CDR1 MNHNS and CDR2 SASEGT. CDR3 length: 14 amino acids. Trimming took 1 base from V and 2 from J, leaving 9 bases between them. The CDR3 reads CASSEDGRTYEQYY. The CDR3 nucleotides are TGTGCCAGCAGTGAAGACGGACGGACCTACGAGCAGTACTAC.

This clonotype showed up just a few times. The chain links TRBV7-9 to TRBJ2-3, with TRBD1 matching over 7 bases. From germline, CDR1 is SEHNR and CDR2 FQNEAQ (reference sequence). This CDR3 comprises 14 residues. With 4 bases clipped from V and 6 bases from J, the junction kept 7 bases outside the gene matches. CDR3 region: CASSSRQGWDTQYF. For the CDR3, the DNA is TGTGCCAGCAGCTCCCGACAGGGATGGGATACGCAGTATTTT.

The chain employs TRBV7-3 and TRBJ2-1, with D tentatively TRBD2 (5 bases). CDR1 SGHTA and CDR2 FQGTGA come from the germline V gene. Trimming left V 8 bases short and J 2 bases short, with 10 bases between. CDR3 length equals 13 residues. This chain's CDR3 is CASGSGPYNEQFF. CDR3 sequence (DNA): TGTGCCAGCGGAAGCGGACCCTACAATGAGCAGTTCTTC.

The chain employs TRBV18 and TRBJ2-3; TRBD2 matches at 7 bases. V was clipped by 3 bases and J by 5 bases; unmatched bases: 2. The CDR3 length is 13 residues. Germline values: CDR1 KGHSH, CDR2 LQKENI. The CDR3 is CASSPPGGDTQYF. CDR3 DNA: TGTGCCAGCTCACCGCCGGGGGGAGATACGCAGTATTTT.

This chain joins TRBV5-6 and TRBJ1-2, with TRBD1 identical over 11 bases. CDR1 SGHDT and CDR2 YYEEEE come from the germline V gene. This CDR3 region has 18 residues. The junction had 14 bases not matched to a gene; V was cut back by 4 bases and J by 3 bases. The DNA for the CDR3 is TGTGCCAGCAGCCACCGCGGGACAGGGGGAACTCTTTACTATGGCTACACCTTC. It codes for CASSHRGTGGTLYYGYTF.

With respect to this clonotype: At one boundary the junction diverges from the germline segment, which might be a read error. CDR3 in amino acids: CTSSVGQGRTEQYF. Written as DNA, the CDR3 is TGTACCAGCAGCGTTGGACAGGGCCGTACCGAGCAGTACTTC. This chain joins TRBV3-1 and TRBJ2-7; 8 bases align to TRBD1. The germline V gene encodes CDR1 LGHDT and CDR2 YNNKEL (reference sequence). The CDR3 is 14 amino acids.

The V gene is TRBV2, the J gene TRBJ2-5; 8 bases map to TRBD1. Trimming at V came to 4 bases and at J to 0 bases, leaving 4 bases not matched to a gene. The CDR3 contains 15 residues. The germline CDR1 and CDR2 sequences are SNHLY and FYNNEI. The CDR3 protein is CASSVNRGYQETQYF. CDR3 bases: TGTGCCAGCAGTGTAAACAGGGGGTACCAAGAGACCCAGTACTTC. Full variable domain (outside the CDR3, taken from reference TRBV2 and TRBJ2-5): EPEVTQTPSHQVTQMGQEVILRCVPISNHLYFYWYRQILGQKVEFLVSFYNNEISEKSEIFDDQFSVERPDGSNFTLKIRSTKLEDSAMYFCASSVNRGYQETQYFGPGTRLLVL.

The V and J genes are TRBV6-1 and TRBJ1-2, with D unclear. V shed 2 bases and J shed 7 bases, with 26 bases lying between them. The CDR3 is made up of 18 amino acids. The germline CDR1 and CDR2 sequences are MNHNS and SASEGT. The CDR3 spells CASSERLGETRYRGGYTF. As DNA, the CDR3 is TGTGCCAGCAGTGAAAGGCTCGGGGAAACGCGGTACCGAGGTGGCTACACCTTC.

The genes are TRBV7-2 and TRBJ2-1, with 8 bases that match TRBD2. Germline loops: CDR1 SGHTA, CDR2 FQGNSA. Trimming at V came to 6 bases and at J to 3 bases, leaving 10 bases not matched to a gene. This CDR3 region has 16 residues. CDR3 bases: TGTGCCAGCAGTTTCCCCGGGGGGGCCAACTACAATGAGCAGTTCTTC. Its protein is CASSFPGGANYNEQFF.

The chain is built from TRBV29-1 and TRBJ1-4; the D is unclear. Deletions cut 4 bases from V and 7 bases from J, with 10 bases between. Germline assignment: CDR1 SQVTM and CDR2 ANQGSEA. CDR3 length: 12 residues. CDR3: CSVAGQGEKLFF. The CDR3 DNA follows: TGCAGCGTTGCCGGGCAAGGTGAAAAACTGTTTTTT.

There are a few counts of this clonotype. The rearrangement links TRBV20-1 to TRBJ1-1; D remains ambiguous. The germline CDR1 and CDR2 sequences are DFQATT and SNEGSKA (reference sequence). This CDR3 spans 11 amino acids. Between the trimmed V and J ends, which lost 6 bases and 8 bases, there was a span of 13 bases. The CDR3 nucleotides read TGCAGTGCAATATCGGTAGGAGAAGCTTTCTTT. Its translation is CSAISVGEAFF.

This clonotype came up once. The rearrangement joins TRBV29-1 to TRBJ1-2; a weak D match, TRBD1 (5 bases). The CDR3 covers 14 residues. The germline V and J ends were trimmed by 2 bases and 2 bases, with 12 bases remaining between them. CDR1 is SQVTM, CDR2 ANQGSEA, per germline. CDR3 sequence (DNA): TGCAGCGTTGAAACAAGTAAGGGGAACTATGGCTACACCTTC. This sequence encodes CSVETSKGNYGYTF.

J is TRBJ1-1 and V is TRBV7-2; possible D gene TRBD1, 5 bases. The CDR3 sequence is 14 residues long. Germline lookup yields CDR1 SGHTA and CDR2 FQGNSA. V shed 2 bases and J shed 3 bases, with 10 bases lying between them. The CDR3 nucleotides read TGTGCCAGCAGCTTAAGGGGTCGGGACACTGAAGCTTTCTTT. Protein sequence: CASSLRGRDTEAFF. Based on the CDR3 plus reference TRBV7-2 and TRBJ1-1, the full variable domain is GAGVSQSPSNKVTEKGKDVELRCDPISGHTALYWYRQSLGQGLEFLIYFQGNSAPDKSGLPSDRFSAERTGGSVSTLTIQRTQQEDSAVYLCASSLRGRDTEAFFGQGTRLTVV.

This CDR3 is CSARRAGQETQYF. The CDR3 DNA reads TGCAGTGCCCGGAGGGCAGGGCAAGAGACCCAGTACTTC. The chain links TRBV20-1 to TRBJ2-5, with D perhaps TRBD2 (6 bases). Germline CDR1 DFQATT, CDR2 SNEGSKA (reference sequence). Trimming left V 6 bases short and J 2 bases short, with 13 bases between. The CDR3 loop spans 13 amino acids.

CDR3 in DNA: TGCGCCAGCAGCCAAGATTTCGCCAGGGTGGGCTATGGCTACACCTTC. It codes for CASSQDFARVGYGYTF. The rearrangement links TRBV4-3 to TRBJ1-2, with D possibly matching TRBD1 (5 bases). The germline V gene has CDR1 LGHNA and CDR2 YSLEER. CDR3 size: 16 residues. The ends were cut back, 0 bases at V and 4 bases at J, with 15 bases in the middle.

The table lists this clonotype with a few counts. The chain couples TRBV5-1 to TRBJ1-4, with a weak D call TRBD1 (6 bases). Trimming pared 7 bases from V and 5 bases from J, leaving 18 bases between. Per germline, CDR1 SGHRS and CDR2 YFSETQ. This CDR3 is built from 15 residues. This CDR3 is CASPLLTGKNEKLFF. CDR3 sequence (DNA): TGCGCCAGCCCCCTTTTGACAGGAAAGAATGAAAAACTGTTTTTT.